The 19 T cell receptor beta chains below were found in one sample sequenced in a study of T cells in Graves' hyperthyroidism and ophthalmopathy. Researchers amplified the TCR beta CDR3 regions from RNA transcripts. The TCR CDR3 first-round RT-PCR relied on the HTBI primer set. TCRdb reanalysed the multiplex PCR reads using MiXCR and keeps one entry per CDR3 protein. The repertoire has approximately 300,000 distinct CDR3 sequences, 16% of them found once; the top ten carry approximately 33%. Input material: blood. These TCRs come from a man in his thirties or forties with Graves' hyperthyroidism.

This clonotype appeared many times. The CDR3, as DNA: TGTGCCAGCAGCTCGCCTAGGACTAGCGGGAATGATACGCAGTATTTT. Amino acid sequence: CASSSPRTSGNDTQYF. J is TRBJ2-3 and V is TRBV7-3; 12 nucleotides line up with TRBD2. Germline assignment: CDR1 SGHTA and CDR2 FQGTGA. This CDR3 spans 16 amino acids. With 4 bases clipped from V and 6 bases from J, the junction kept 8 bases outside the gene matches.

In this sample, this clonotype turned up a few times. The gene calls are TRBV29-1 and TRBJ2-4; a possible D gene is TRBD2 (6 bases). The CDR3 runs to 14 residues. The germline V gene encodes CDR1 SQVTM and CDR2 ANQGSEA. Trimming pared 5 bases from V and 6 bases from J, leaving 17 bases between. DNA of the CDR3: TGCAGCGTTTTGTTGGGGGGAGTGGGAAACATTCAGTACTTC. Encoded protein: CSVLLGGVGNIQYF.

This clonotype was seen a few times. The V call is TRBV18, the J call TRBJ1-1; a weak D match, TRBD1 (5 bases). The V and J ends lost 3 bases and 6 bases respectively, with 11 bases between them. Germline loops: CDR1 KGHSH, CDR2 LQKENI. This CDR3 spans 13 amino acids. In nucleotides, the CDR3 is TGTGCCAGCTCACCGGGAGGGGAGGCTGAAGCTTTCTTT. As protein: CASSPGGEAEAFF. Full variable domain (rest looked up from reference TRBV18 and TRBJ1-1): NAGVMQNPRHLVRRRGQEARLRCSPMKGHSHVYWYRQLPEEGLKFMVYLQKENIIDESGMPKERFSAEFPKEGPSILRIQQVVRGDSAAYFCASSPGGEAEAFFGQGTRLTVV.

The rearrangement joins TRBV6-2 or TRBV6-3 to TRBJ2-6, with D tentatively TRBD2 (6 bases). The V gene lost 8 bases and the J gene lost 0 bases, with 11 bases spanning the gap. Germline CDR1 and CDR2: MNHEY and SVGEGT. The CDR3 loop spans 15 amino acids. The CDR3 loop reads CASRDSRSGANVLTF. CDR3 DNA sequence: TGTGCCAGCCGGGACTCGCGCTCTGGGGCCAACGTCCTGACTTTC.

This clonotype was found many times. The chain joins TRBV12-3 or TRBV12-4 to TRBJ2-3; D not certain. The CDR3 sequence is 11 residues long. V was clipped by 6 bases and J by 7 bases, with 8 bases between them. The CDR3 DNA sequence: TGTGCCAGCAGCGACGCTAATACGCAGTATTTT. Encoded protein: CASSDANTQYF.

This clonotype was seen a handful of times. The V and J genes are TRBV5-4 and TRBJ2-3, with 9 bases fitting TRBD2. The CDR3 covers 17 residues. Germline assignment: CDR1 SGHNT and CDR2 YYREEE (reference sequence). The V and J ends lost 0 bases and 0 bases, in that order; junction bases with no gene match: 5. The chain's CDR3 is CASSLDASGTSTDTQYF. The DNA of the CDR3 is TGTGCCAGCAGCTTGGATGCTAGCGGGACCAGCACAGATACGCAGTATTTT.

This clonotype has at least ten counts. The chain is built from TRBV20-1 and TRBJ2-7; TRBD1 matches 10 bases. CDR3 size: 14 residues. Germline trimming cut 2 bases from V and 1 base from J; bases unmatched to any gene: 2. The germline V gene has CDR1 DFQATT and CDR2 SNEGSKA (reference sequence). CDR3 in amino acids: CSARPGQGSYEQYF. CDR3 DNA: TGCAGTGCTAGACCGGGACAGGGGTCCTACGAGCAGTACTTC.

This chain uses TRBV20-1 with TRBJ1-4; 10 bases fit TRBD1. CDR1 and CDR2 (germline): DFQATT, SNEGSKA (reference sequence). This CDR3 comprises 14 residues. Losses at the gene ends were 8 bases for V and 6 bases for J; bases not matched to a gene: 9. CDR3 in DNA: TGCAGTACTACGTACGGGACAGGGGATGAAAAACTGTTTTTT. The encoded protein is CSTTYGTGDEKLFF.

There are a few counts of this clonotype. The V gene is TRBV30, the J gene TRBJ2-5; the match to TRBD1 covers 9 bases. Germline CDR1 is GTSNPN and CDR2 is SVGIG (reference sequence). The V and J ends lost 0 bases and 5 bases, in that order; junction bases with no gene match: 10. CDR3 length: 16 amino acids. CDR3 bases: TGTGCCTGGAGTGTAGGCTCCACAGGGGGCTTGGAGACCCAGTACTTC. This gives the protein CAWSVGSTGGLETQYF.

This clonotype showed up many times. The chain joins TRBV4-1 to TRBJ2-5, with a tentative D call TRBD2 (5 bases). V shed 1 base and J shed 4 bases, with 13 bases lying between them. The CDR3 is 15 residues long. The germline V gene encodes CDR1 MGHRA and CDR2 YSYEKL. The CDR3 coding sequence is TGCGCCAGCAGCCAAGGTAGTGTCGCGGGAGAGACCCAGTACTTC. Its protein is CASSQGSVAGETQYF.

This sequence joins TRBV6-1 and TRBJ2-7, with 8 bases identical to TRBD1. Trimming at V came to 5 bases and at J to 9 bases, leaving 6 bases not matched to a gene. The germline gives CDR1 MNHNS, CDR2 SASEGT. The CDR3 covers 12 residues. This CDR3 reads CASSPRTGRQYF. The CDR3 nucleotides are TGTGCCAGCAGTCCCAGGACAGGGAGGCAGTACTTC.

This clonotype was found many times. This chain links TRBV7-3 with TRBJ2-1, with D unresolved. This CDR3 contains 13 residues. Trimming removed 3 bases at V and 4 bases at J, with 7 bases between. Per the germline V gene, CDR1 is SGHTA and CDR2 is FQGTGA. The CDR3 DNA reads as TGTGCCAGCAGCTTTGGGCAGTACAATGAGCAGTTCTTC. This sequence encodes CASSFGQYNEQFF. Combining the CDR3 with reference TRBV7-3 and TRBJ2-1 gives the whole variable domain GAGVSQTPSNKVTEKGKYVELRCDPISGHTALYWYRQSLGQGPEFLIYFQGTGAADDSGLPNDRFFAVRPEGSVSTLKIQRTERGDSAVYLCASSFGQYNEQFFGPGTRLTVL.

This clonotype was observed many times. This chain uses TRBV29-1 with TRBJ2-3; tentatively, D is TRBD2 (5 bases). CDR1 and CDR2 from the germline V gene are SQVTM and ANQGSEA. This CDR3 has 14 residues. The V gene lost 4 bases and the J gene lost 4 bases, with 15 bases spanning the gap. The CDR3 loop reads CSVGGRGPSDTQYF. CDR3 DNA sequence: TGCAGCGTTGGGGGTCGGGGTCCTTCAGATACGCAGTATTTT.

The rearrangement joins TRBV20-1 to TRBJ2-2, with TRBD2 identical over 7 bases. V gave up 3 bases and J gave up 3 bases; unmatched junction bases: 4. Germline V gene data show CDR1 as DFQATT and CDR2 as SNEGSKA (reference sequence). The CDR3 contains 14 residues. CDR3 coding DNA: TGCAGTGCTAGGGGCGGGAGCGACACCGGGGAGCTGTTTTTT. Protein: CSARGGSDTGELFF.

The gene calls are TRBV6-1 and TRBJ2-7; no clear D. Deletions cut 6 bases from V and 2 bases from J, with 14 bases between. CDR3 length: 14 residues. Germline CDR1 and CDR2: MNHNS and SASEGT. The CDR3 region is CASRAPGLPYEQYF. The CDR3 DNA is TGTGCCAGCAGGGCCCCCGGGCTCCCCTACGAGCAGTACTTC.

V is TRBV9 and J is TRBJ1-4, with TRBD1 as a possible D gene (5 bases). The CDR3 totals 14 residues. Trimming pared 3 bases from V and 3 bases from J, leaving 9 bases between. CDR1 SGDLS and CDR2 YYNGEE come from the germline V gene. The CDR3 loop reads CASSGGVANEKLFF. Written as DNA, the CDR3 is TGTGCCAGCAGCGGGGGGGTTGCTAATGAAAAACTGTTTTTT.

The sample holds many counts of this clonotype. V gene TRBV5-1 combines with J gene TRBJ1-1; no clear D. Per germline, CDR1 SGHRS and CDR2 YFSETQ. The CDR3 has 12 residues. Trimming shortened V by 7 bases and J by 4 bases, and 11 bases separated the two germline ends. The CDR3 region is CASQDTGTEAFF. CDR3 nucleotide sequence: TGCGCCAGCCAGGATACGGGCACTGAAGCTTTCTTT. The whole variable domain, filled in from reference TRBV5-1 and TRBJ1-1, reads KAGVTQTPRYLIKTRGQQVTLSCSPISGHRSVSWYQQTPGQGLQFLFEYFSETQRNKGNFPGRFSGRQFSNSRSEMNVSTLELGDSALYLCASQDTGTEAFFGQGTRLTVV.

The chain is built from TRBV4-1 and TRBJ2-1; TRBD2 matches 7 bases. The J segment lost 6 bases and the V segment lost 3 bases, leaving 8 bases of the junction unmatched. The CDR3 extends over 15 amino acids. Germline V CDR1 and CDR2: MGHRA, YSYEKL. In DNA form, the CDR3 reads TGCGCCAGCAGCCAGGGGCGGGAGAGGACCAATGAGCAGTTCTTC. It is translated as CASSQGRERTNEQFF.

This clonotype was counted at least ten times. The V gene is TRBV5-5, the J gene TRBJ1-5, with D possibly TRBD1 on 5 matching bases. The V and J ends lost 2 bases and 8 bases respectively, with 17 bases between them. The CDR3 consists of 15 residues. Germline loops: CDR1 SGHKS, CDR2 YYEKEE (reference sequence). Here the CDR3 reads CASSLDPAQGKPQHF. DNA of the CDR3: TGTGCCAGCAGCTTAGATCCGGCCCAGGGCAAGCCCCAGCATTTT.